These T cell receptor beta chains were read from a single sample in a study of T cell responses to AZD1222 COVID-19 vaccine. Clones were sequenced by immunoSEQ multiplex PCR, and TCRdb holds only the in-frame ones, with some missing. This table has 180,000 or so clones, 90% to 95% appearing once. The sequences come from peripheral blood, collected 28 days after the second AZD1222 dose. All receptors derive from an adult who received the AZD1222 COVID-19 vaccine. CDR3s include the opening cysteine and the closing phenylalanine or tryptophan. The order of the fields is V gene, J gene, CDR3 protein.

>TRBV11-2|TRBJ2-6
CASSLVSQRNGANVLTF
>TRBV29-1|TRBJ1-4
CSGQPGPNEKLFF
>TRBV5-5|TRBJ1-2
CASSWDRGYGYTF
>TRBV9|TRBJ2-3
CASSYRLDDSTDTQYF
>TRBV6-5|TRBJ2-7
CASRTYEQYF
>TRBV18|TRBJ2-7
CASSPRVGDSRSYEQYF
>TRBV27|TRBJ1-5
CASSPTINNQPQHF
>TRBV4-1|TRBJ1-4
CASSEDRRGTGNEKLFF
>TRBV10-2|TRBJ1-4
CASSRGAAGEKLFF
>TRBV10-3|TRBJ2-7
CAISESTGSYEQYF
>TRBV19|TRBJ1-2
CASSSPNYGYTF